The 28 T cell receptor beta chains in this list originate from one sample, sequenced in a study of blood T cells in healthy people across ages. A second 7 to 11 cycle PCR used barcoded and J-beta primers. TCRdb re-analysed the 5' RACE reads in MiXCR, keeping a single row per CDR3 protein. Of more than 750,000 distinct CDR3 sequences listed, 25% to 30% were seen once; the top ten hold roughly 10%. The data also belong to a second study, concerning T cells of mothers and their children.

What was sequenced was blood. The source of these receptors is a woman between 35 and 50 years old in good health.

This clonotype was picked up one time. The V call is TRBV2, the J call TRBJ2-7; 7 bases fit TRBD2. The CDR3 contains 14 residues. CDR1 is SNHLY, CDR2 FYNNEI, per germline. Germline trimming cut 6 bases from V and 0 bases from J; bases unmatched to any gene: 5. The CDR3 is CASRSTSVSYEQYF. The CDR3 nucleotides are TGTGCCAGCAGGTCTACTAGCGTCTCCTACGAGCAGTACTTC.

This clonotype was seen many times. The rearrangement joins TRBV29-1 to TRBJ2-3; 8 positions agree with TRBD1. Trimming removed 7 bases from V and 3 bases from J; junction bases left unmatched: 6. The CDR3 is 13 residues long. In germline, CDR1 is SQVTM, CDR2 ANQGSEA. CDR3 nucleotide sequence: TGCAGCGCACAGGGGGGTGGGACAGATACGCAGTATTTT. Translation: CSAQGGGTDTQYF.

The gene calls are TRBV7-2 and TRBJ2-7; the D gene is possibly TRBD2 (6 bases). The germline CDR1 and CDR2 sequences are SGHTA and FQGNSA. The CDR3 spans 12 residues. V lost 5 bases and J 5 bases, leaving 10 bases between the germline ends. CDR3 loop: CTSSQGGDEQYF. The DNA of the CDR3 is TGTACCAGCAGCCAAGGAGGGGACGAGCAGTACTTC.

The rearrangement uses TRBV12-3 or TRBV12-4 and TRBJ1-2, with D possibly TRBD1 on 6 matching bases. The CDR3 covers 16 residues. Trimming cost V 4 bases and J 4 bases, with 19 bases left between them. CDR3 amino acids: CASSSPLSGDFYGYTF. The CDR3 nucleotides read TGTGCCAGCAGTTCACCCCTCTCAGGGGATTTCTATGGCTACACCTTC.

Points on this clonotype: A read error may account for a junction end that differs from germline. The chain joins TRBV27 to TRBJ1-2; D gene uncertain. The germline gives CDR1 MNHEY, CDR2 SMNVEV (reference sequence). The CDR3 loop spans 13 amino acids. The CDR3 DNA follows: TGTGTCAGCAGTTTAGGGCAGGCCTATGGCTACACCTTC. This translates into CVSSLGQAYGYTF.

This clonotype was detected only a few times. V and J are TRBV7-2 and TRBJ2-1, with 9 bases identical to TRBD2. Losses at the gene ends were 0 bases for V and 6 bases for J; bases not matched to a gene: 9. This CDR3 is 17 amino acids long. Looked up from germline, CDR1 is SGHTA and CDR2 is FQGNSA. The chain's CDR3 is CASSLAVAGAQGNEQFF. The CDR3 region has the DNA TGTGCCAGCAGCTTAGCTGTAGCGGGGGCTCAGGGCAATGAGCAGTTCTTC.

This clonotype has at least ten counts. This chain uses TRBV5-1 with TRBJ1-5; D uncertain. Germline V CDR1 and CDR2: SGHRS, YFSETQ. The CDR3 runs 16 residues. Trimming left V 0 bases short and J 3 bases short, with 13 bases between. The CDR3 reads CASSLVREVFNQPQHF. The CDR3 region has the DNA TGCGCCAGCAGCTTGGTAAGAGAGGTCTTCAATCAGCCCCAGCATTTT. The variable domain in full, with the rest retrieved from reference TRBV5-1 and TRBJ1-5, is KAGVTQTPRYLIKTRGQQVTLSCSPISGHRSVSWYQQTPGQGLQFLFEYFSETQRNKGNFPGRFSGRQFSNSRSEMNVSTLELGDSALYLCASSLVREVFNQPQHFGDGTRLSIL.

The genes are TRBV15 and TRBJ1-5, with D maybe TRBD1 (6 bases). Germline lookup yields CDR1 LNHNV and CDR2 YYDKDF (reference sequence). V was shortened by 7 bases and J by 0 bases, with 13 bases between the two germline ends. The CDR3 sequence is 15 residues long. The CDR3 loop reads CATKEYRVSNQPQHF. The CDR3 DNA is TGTGCCACCAAAGAGTACAGGGTTAGCAATCAGCCCCAGCATTTT.

The genes are TRBV7-9 and TRBJ2-2; 7 bases are a match to TRBD1. Losses at the gene ends were 5 bases for V and 1 base for J; bases not matched to a gene: 7. Germline V gives CDR1 SEHNR, CDR2 FQNEAQ (reference sequence). The CDR3 is 16 residues long. The CDR3 is CASSDSGTENTGELFF. The CDR3, as DNA: TGTGCCAGCAGCGACTCCGGGACAGAGAACACCGGGGAGCTGTTTTTT.

The rearrangement uses TRBV28 and TRBJ2-2; TRBD2 aligns across 9 bases. V was pared by 11 bases and J by 5 bases, with 9 bases of the junction left unmatched. This CDR3 has 14 amino acids. Germline V CDR1 and CDR2: MDHEN, SYDVKM. This chain's CDR3 is CALRGGEPTGELFF. The CDR3 DNA is TGTGCCCTCCGCGGGGGGGAGCCAACCGGGGAGCTGTTTTTT.

V and J are TRBV7-2 and TRBJ2-3, with a tentative D call TRBD2 (7 bases). CDR1 and CDR2 from the germline V gene are SGHTA and FQGNSA. Trimming stripped 5 bases from V and 4 bases from J, with 22 bases between. The CDR3 extends over 17 amino acids. The CDR3 DNA reads as TGTGCCAGCAGCCCTCGTTTTGGGGGGGCGACTTCAGATACGCAGTATTTT. It yields the protein CASSPRFGGATSDTQYF.

This clonotype was found many times. The chain carries TRBV6-4 and TRBJ1-2, with 8 bases identical to TRBD1. Germline V CDR1 and CDR2: MRHNA, SNTAGT. V dropped 6 bases and J dropped 8; count of bases not matched to a gene: 20. The CDR3 is made up of 17 amino acids. CDR3 region: CASRRKIDRGRRGGYTF. The CDR3 region has the DNA TGTGCCAGCAGACGCAAGATCGACAGGGGCCGCCGGGGCGGCTACACCTTC.

A note on this clonotype: Sequence at one end of the junction differs from germline and may be a read error. The chain uses TRBV6-1 and TRBJ2-5, with D perhaps TRBD1 (6 bases). CDR1 and CDR2 (germline): MNHNS, SASEGT. The CDR3 has 12 residues. This CDR3 reads CAGSEQGETQYF. CDR3 DNA: TGTGCCGGCAGTGAGCAGGGGGAGACCCAGTACTTC.

This clonotype was counted only a few times. This chain links TRBV27 with TRBJ1-2; 8 nucleotides line up with TRBD1. The CDR3 contains 15 residues. V lost 6 bases to trimming and J lost 2 bases; unmatched junction nucleotides: 8. Germline CDR1 MNHEY, CDR2 SMNVEV (reference sequence). Written as DNA, the CDR3 is TGTGCCAGCAGCCGGAACAGGGGGAACAACTATGGCTACACCTTC. Protein product: CASSRNRGNNYGYTF.

In this sample, this clonotype turned up a few times. The rearrangement links TRBV27 to TRBJ1-6, with TRBD1 identical over 7 bases. V lost 9 bases and J lost 5; bases outside the gene matches: 10. Germline CDR1 is MNHEY and CDR2 is SMNVEV (reference sequence). The CDR3 sequence is 15 residues long. The CDR3 is CASRQGGRDNSPLHF. DNA for the CDR3: TGTGCCAGTAGACAGGGAGGAAGAGATAATTCACCCCTCCACTTT.

This chain links TRBV28 with TRBJ2-7, with D maybe TRBD1 (6 bases). V lost 7 bases and J lost 6, with 19 bases in between. The CDR3 contains 14 residues. CDR1 and CDR2 from the germline V gene are MDHEN and SYDVKM. The CDR3 DNA follows: TGTGCCAGCAACAGACAGGTCTTGTCGGGCGAGCAGTACTTC. Encoded protein: CASNRQVLSGEQYF.

The V gene is TRBV7-2, the J gene TRBJ2-1; 16 positions match TRBD2. With 2 bases clipped from V and 7 bases from J, the junction kept 5 bases outside the gene matches. The CDR3 loop spans 17 amino acids. Germline V gene data show CDR1 as SGHTA and CDR2 as FQGNSA. CDR3 region: CASSLLGLAGGKNEQFF. CDR3 nucleotide sequence: TGTGCCAGCAGCTTATTGGGACTAGCGGGGGGGAAAAATGAGCAGTTCTTC.

In DNA, the CDR3 is TGTGCCAGCAGCTTCAGAGGGAGGGACGAGCAGTACTTC. Its translation: CASSFRGRDEQYF. V and J are TRBV12-3 or TRBV12-4 and TRBJ2-7, with 7 bases that match TRBD2. This CDR3 has 13 residues. J gave up 5 bases and V 6 bases, and 7 bases lay outside the gene matches.

The sample holds many counts of this clonotype. CDR3 DNA sequence: TGCGCCAGCAGCCAAGGAGGGCCGGGGGCTTACAATGAGCAGTTCTTC. This gives the protein CASSQGGPGAYNEQFF. This chain uses TRBV4-3 with TRBJ2-1; D tentatively fits TRBD1 or TRBD2 (6 bases each). The CDR3 covers 16 residues. Trimming took 1 base from V and 4 from J, leaving 14 bases between them. CDR1 and CDR2 from the germline V gene are LGHNA and YSLEER.

Comments on this clonotype: Sequence at one end of the junction differs from germline and may be a read error. This chain links TRBV6-1 with TRBJ1-2; a weak D match, TRBD1 (5 bases). CDR3 length equals 13 residues. Germline V gene lookup returns CDR1 MNHNS and CDR2 SASEGT. This CDR3 is CASRTASNCGYTF. The CDR3 DNA follows: TGTGCCAGCAGGACAGCGTCTAACTGTGGCTACACCTTC.

The chain combines TRBV4-1 with TRBJ2-1; no clear D gene. Germline CDR1 is MGHRA and CDR2 is YSYEKL. The V end was cut by 1 base, the J end by 8 bases, with 12 bases between. The CDR3 totals 14 residues. Written as DNA, the CDR3 is TGCGCCAGCAGCCAAGGGCTCCGTGGGGATGAGCAGTTCTTC. Translation: CASSQGLRGDEQFF.

In its sample, this clonotype was seen a few times. The chain links TRBV28 to TRBJ1-2; D is unclear. Per germline, CDR1 MDHEN and CDR2 SYDVKM. Trimming took off 3 bases at V and 4 bases at J, with 15 bases between the two ends. There are 15 residues in the CDR3. DNA for the CDR3: TGTGCCAGCAGTTTGGGCTTAATTTCTCTCTATGGCTACACCTTC. Encoded protein: CASSLGLISLYGYTF.

DNA of the CDR3: TGTGCCACCAGCCCTCGAGGAAATGAGCAGTTCTTC. Encoded protein: CATSPRGNEQFF. The V gene is TRBV24-1, the J gene TRBJ2-1; D unclear. The V and J ends lost 7 bases and 7 bases respectively, with 10 bases between them. Per germline, CDR1 KGHDR and CDR2 SFDVKD. The CDR3 is 12 amino acids.

The gene calls are TRBV20-1 and TRBJ1-4, with D unresolved. From germline, CDR1 is DFQATT and CDR2 SNEGSKA (reference sequence). The CDR3 covers 13 residues. Trimming left V 0 bases short and J 6 bases short, with 8 bases between. For the CDR3, the DNA is TGCAGTGCTAGAGACGGGCGGGATGAAAAACTGTTTTTT. The encoded protein is CSARDGRDEKLFF.

The V call is TRBV19, the J call TRBJ1-2; maybe TRBD1 (6 bases). This CDR3 comprises 15 residues. V was shortened by 2 bases and J by 7 bases, with 17 bases between the two germline ends. CDR1 is LNHDA, CDR2 SQIVND, per germline (reference sequence). CDR3 DNA: TGTGCCAGTAGTATATTACCGACAGGAGGGTCTGGCTACACCTTC. Its protein product is CASSILPTGGSGYTF.

This clonotype was detected a few times. This chain joins TRBV30 and TRBJ2-3; perhaps TRBD2 as D (6 bases). Germline lookup yields CDR1 GTSNPN and CDR2 SVGIG (reference sequence). Trimming took 2 bases from V and 2 from J, leaving 14 bases between them. The CDR3 runs to 15 residues. In nucleotides, the CDR3 is TGTGCCTGGAGTCAGGGAGGAATTAACACAGATACGCAGTATTTT. It specifies CAWSQGGINTDTQYF. Together with reference TRBV30 and TRBJ2-3, the CDR3 gives the full variable domain: SQTIHQWPATLVQPVGSPLSLECTVEGTSNPNLYWYRQAAGRGLQLLFYSVGIGQISSEVPQNLSASRPQDRQFILSSKKLLLSDSGFYLCAWSQGGINTDTQYFGPGTRLTVL.

V usage is TRBV5-1 and J usage is TRBJ1-6; D remains unclear. The CDR3 loop spans 13 amino acids. V lost 4 bases and J 10 bases, leaving 12 bases between the germline ends. Germline CDR1 and CDR2: SGHRS and YFSETQ. In DNA, the CDR3 is TGCGCCAGCAGCGTGGGGAGGAGATCACCCCTCCACTTT. This encodes CASSVGRRSPLHF.

This clonotype was seen at least ten times. The V gene is TRBV7-3, the J gene TRBJ2-7; possibly TRBD1 or TRBD2 for D (6 bases each). CDR3 length equals 14 residues. CDR1 and CDR2 from the germline V gene are SGHTA and FQGTGA. V was shortened by 5 bases and J by 3 bases, with 14 bases between the two germline ends. CDR3 loop: CASSPRGGFYEQYF. In nucleotides, the CDR3 is TGTGCCAGCAGCCCGAGAGGGGGGTTCTACGAGCAGTACTTC.